The present entry profiles one TCR beta chain with its context. Its antigen is unknown. No much larger clone is present one base from it, and per-base qualities are unavailable. To sequence the TCRbeta CDR3 region, genomic DNA was isolated from the sorted cells. The immunoSEQ Assay was used to sequence the TCRbeta CDR3 regions. TCRdb's version of the immuneACCESS table is confined to in-frame rearrangements and falls short of the full clone set. An unresolved V gene accounts for under half of the shortfall where checked; the remainder is of unknown origin. For this sample the table gives 80,000 to 100,000 clones, of which approximately 91% were detected only once. 0.25% to 0.35% of the sample comes from the top ten. Patients with autoimmune disease history or receiving systemic immunosuppression were excluded from the trial. In every dose cohort, peripheral blood was drawn for TCR sequencing at baseline, cycle 4 day 1, and cycle 7 day 1. The samples were drawn from a first-in-human, open-label, multicenter phase I dose-escalation trial of ivuxolimab. Adults with locally advanced or metastatic melanoma, renal cell, hepatocellular, or head and neck squamous cell carcinoma were enrolled in the trial. Before TCR sequencing, CD4+ T cells and CD8+ T cells were sorted from peripheral blood as separate populations.

The data were obtained in a study of OX40 agonist ivuxolimab in advanced cancers. Broadly, across the study: Ivuxolimab was an agonistic, fully human IgG2 monoclonal antibody directed against OX40 (CD134), a costimulatory receptor. Peripheral TCRbeta sequencing was intended to test whether TCR sequence diversity was altered and clonal T-cell expansion was caused by ivuxolimab. Three dose-escalation patients achieved partial responses, one with hepatocellular carcinoma and two with cutaneous melanoma. The paper covers the monotherapy dose-escalation part of the phase I ivuxolimab trial, which included N of about 50 patients. In the dose-escalation cohort, about four fifths of patients were male, and the mean age was roughly 60 years with a range of roughly 20 to 85. Intravenous ivuxolimab was administered to patients every 2 weeks at six dose levels: 0.01, 0.1, 0.3, 1.5, 3 and 10 mg/kg. Patients were allowed to have had prior anti-PD-1, anti-PD-L1 or anti-CTLA-4 therapy, and 30% to 40% of the dose-escalation patients had been treated with checkpoint inhibitors. Among the 50 to 55 dose-escalation patients, around 19 had hepatocellular carcinoma, roughly 15 melanoma, 9 renal cell carcinoma and 9 head and neck cancer.

CDR1 SGHAT and CDR2 FQDESV were looked up in the germline V gene (reference sequence). V lost 3 bases and J lost 7 bases; the stretch between them is 12 bases long. The CDR3 numbers 13 residues from cysteine through phenylalanine. The retained sequence is limited to the CDR3, 39 bases, with the frame set at the first base. Summary of the overall study and its limitations: Which antigens the clonally expanded peripheral T cells were specific for was not determined. Low levels of normalized T-cell clonal expansion were also seen in some patients who did not respond. In partial responders in the 0.1-3.0 mg/kg groups, normalized peripheral clonal expansion was found to be among the lowest, especially among CD8+ T cells. At doses from 0.1 to 3.0 mg/kg, clonal expansion was seen in both CD4+ and CD8+ blood T cells between baseline and week 6. After ivuxolimab, expanded clones were on average more numerous among CD8+ T cells than among CD4+ T cells.

The sample here was CD4+ or CD8+ T cells sorted from blood, taken in a trial of the OX40 agonist ivuxolimab. The receptor chain draws on TRBV11-1 and TRBJ2-5; the D gene assignment is ambiguous. The receptor was derived from an adult with an advanced solid tumor such as melanoma, head and neck, liver or kidney cancer. The CDR3 region: CASSFGSKGTQYF. The nucleotide sequence is given as TGTGCCAGCAGCTTCGGGTCCAAAGGGACCCAGTACTTC.